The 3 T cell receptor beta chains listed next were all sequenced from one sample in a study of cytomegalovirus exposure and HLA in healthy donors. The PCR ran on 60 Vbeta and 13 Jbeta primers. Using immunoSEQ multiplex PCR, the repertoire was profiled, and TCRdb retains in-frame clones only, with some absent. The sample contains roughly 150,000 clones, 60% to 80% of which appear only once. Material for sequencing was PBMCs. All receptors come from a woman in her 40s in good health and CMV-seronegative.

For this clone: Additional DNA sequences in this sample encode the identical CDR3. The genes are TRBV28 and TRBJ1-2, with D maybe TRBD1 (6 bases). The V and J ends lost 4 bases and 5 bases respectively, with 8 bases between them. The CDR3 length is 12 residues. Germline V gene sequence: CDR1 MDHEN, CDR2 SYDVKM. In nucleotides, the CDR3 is TGTGCCAGCAGTTGGCAGGGGTATGGCTACACCTTC. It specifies CASSWQGYGYTF.

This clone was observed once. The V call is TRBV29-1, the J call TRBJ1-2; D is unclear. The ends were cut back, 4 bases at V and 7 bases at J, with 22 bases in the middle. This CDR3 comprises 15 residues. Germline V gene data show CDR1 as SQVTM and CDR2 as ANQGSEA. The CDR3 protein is CSVVRSIPILSGYTF. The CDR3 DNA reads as TGCAGCGTTGTGAGGAGTATACCGATTTTATCTGGCTACACCTTC. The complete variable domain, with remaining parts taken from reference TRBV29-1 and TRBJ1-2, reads SAVISQKPSRDICQRGTSLTIQCQVDSQVTMMFWYRQQPGQSLTLIATANQGSEATYESGFVIDKFPISRPNLTFSTLTVSNMSPEDSSIYLCSVVRSIPILSGYTFGSGTRLTVV.

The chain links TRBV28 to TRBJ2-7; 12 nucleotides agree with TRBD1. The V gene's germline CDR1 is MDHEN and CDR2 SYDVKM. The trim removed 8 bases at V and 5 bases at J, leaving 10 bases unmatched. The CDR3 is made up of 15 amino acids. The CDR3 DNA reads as TGTGCCAGCCTACAACGGCGGGACAGGGGGCACGAGCAGTACTTC. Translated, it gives CASLQRRDRGHEQYF.